Below are 13 T cell receptor beta chains sequenced from a single sample in a study of human versus mouse CDR3 diversity and MHC coevolution. The method was immunoSEQ multiplex PCR; TCRdb's version includes in-frame clones alone and lacks a portion of them. The sample lists about 60,000 clones, about 93% occurring once. Sequencing input: naive CD4+ T cells from blood. Regarding subset: CD45RO-negative CD62L-positive naive CD4 T cells. These receptors all stem from a person aged 55 to 70 in good health.

CDR3: CASSSQGSNTEAFF. CDR3 nucleotide sequence: TGTGCCAGCAGCTCACAGGGCTCGAACACTGAAGCTTTCTTT. The chain couples TRBV7-8 to TRBJ1-1; tentatively, D is TRBD1 (6 bases). Germline CDR1 is SGHVS and CDR2 is FQNEAQ. The CDR3 is made up of 14 amino acids. The ends were cut back, 4 bases at V and 1 base at J, with 10 bases in the middle.

This chain uses TRBV9 with TRBJ1-3, with TRBD1 matching 7 bases. Germline CDR1 is SGDLS and CDR2 is YYNGEE. The CDR3 has 14 amino acids. V was pared by 2 bases and J by 9 bases, with 8 bases of the junction left unmatched. This chain's CDR3 is CASSVGTAPTTIYF. The CDR3 region has the DNA TGTGCCAGCAGCGTTGGGACAGCGCCTACCACCATATATTTT.

This clone has a single count. The chain has TRBV2 and TRBJ2-7; 8 nucleotides agree with TRBD1. Germline CDR1 is SNHLY and CDR2 is FYNNEI. The CDR3 is 11 residues long. With 6 bases clipped from V and 8 bases from J, the junction kept 3 bases outside the gene matches. CDR3 bases: TGTGCCAGCAGGACAGGGGCCCAGCAGTACTTC. Its protein is CASRTGAQQYF.

The chain combines TRBV4-1 with TRBJ2-5; 9 bases line up with TRBD2. V lost 1 base and J lost 5; bases outside the gene matches: 17. The CDR3 length is 19 residues. Germline CDR1 is MGHRA and CDR2 is YSYEKL. The CDR3 region is CASSQGSASGTLRGETQYF. The CDR3 DNA reads as TGCGCCAGCAGCCAAGGATCGGCTAGCGGGACTTTAAGGGGCGAGACCCAGTACTTC.

The gene calls are TRBV19 and TRBJ2-3; D uncertain. Per germline, CDR1 LNHDA and CDR2 SQIVND (reference sequence). The CDR3 runs to 16 residues. V shed 1 base and J shed 2 bases, with 13 bases lying between them. The CDR3 spells CASSIVRGINTDTQYF. DNA for the CDR3: TGTGCCAGTAGTATAGTACGCGGAATTAACACAGATACGCAGTATTTT.

The chain employs TRBV19 and TRBJ2-7; D may be TRBD1 (6 bases). Germline CDR1 is LNHDA and CDR2 is SQIVND (reference sequence). Deletions cut 6 bases from V and 3 bases from J, with 15 bases between. This CDR3 is built from 14 residues. CDR3 loop: CASRTPGRGYEQYF. The CDR3 bases are TGTGCCAGTAGGACCCCAGGCAGGGGCTACGAGCAGTACTTC.

The V gene is TRBV6-1, the J gene TRBJ2-5, with D perhaps matching TRBD2 (6 bases). From germline, CDR1 is MNHNS and CDR2 SASEGT. Trimming left V 5 bases short and J 3 bases short, with 10 bases between. The CDR3 has 13 amino acids. The CDR3 nucleotides are TGTGCCAGCAGTTGGGACTCCGAAGAGACCCAGTACTTC. This translates into CASSWDSEETQYF.

J is TRBJ2-3 and V is TRBV19, with D unclear. Germline CDR1 and CDR2: LNHDA and SQIVND (reference sequence). This CDR3 has 13 residues. V dropped 3 bases and J dropped 6 bases, with 10 bases sitting between them. This chain's CDR3 is CASSMQVDDTQYF. Written as DNA, the CDR3 is TGTGCCAGTAGTATGCAGGTCGATGATACGCAGTATTTT.

The chain employs TRBV5-1 and TRBJ2-5, with 7 bases matching TRBD1. V lost 2 bases to trimming and J lost 5 bases; unmatched junction nucleotides: 3. CDR1 SGHRS and CDR2 YFSETQ come from the germline V gene. There are 13 residues in the CDR3. The DNA for the CDR3 is TGCGCCAGCAGCTTCGACAGGGTTGAGACCCAGTACTTC. This translates into CASSFDRVETQYF.

V is TRBV7-8 and J is TRBJ2-7, with TRBD2 matching over 11 bases. The J segment lost 4 bases and the V segment lost 1 base, leaving 6 bases of the junction unmatched. This CDR3 spans 16 amino acids. Germline lookup yields CDR1 SGHVS and CDR2 FQNEAQ. The CDR3 DNA reads TGTGCCAGCAGCTTAGTTGGGACTAGCGGTTCTTACGAGCAGTACTTC. Protein sequence: CASSLVGTSGSYEQYF.

This clone is a singleton in its sample. The chain carries TRBV18 and TRBJ1-2, with no clear D. The V gene lost 5 bases and the J gene lost 3 bases, with 16 bases spanning the gap. This CDR3 region has 15 residues. Germline V gene lookup returns CDR1 KGHSH and CDR2 LQKENI. CDR3 protein: CASSSERLADYGYTF. The CDR3, as DNA: TGTGCCAGCTCATCAGAAAGGCTCGCGGACTATGGCTACACCTTC.

The chain couples TRBV19 to TRBJ1-1; TRBD1 is a possible D gene (6 bases). V lost 10 bases to trimming and J lost 0 bases, with 12 bases between them. The length of the CDR3 is 13 residues. CDR1 is LNHDA and CDR2 is SQIVND in the germline V gene (reference sequence). The CDR3 DNA follows: TGTGCCACCCGTCGGACAGTGAACACTGAAGCTTTCTTT. Its translation is CATRRTVNTEAFF. The whole variable domain, filled in from reference TRBV19 and TRBJ1-1, reads DGGITQSPKYLFRKEGQNVTLSCEQNLNHDAMYWYRQDPGQGLRLIYYSQIVNDFQKGDIAEGYSVSREKKESFPLTVTSAQKNPTAFYLCATRRTVNTEAFFGQGTRLTVV.

V is TRBV19 and J is TRBJ1-6; 7 bases are a match to TRBD1. CDR3 length: 16 amino acids. Germline values: CDR1 LNHDA, CDR2 SQIVND (reference sequence). V was clipped by 6 bases and J by 0 bases; unmatched bases: 5. The CDR3 loop reads CASSPQGSSYNSPLHF. DNA of the CDR3: TGTGCCAGTAGCCCACAGGGGAGCTCCTATAATTCACCCCTCCACTTT.